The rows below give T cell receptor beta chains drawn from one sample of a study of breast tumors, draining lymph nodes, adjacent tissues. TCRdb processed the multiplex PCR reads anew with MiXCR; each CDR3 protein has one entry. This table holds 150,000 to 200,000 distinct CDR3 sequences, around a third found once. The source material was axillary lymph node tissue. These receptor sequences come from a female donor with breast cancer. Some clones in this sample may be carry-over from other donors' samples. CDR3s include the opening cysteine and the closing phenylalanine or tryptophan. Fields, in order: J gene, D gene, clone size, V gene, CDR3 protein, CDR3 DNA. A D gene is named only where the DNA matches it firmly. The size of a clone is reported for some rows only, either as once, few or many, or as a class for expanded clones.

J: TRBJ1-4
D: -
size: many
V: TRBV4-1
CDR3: CASSQSSDLNWGKLFF
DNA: TGCGCCAGCAGCCAATCCTCCGACCTTAATTGGGGAAAACTGTTTTTT

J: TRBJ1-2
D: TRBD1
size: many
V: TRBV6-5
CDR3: CASSSSGGTGYGYTF
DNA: TGTGCCAGCAGTTCCTCGGGGGGGACAGGGTATGGCTACACCTTC

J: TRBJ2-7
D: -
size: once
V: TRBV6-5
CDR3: CASSATGDNSYEQYF
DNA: TGTGCCAGCAGTGCAACAGGTGATAACTCCTACGAGCAGTACTTC

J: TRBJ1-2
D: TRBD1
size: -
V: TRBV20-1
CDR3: CSAGTGHYGSTF
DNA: TGCAGTGCTGGGACAGGACACTATGGCTCCACCTTC

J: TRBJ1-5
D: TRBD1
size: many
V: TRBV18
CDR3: CASSPGTGGDQPQHF
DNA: TGTGCCAGCTCTCCCGGGACAGGAGGGGATCAGCCCCAGCATTTT

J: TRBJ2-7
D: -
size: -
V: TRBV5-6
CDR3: CASSTYLGAGYEQYF
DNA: TGTGCCAGCAGCACTTACTTAGGGGCTGGGTACGAGCAGTACTTC

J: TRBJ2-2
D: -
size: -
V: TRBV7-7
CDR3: CASSPRSSNRDGELFF
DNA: TGTGCTAGCAGCCCCCGTAGCAGTAACAGGGACGGGGAGCTGTTTTTT

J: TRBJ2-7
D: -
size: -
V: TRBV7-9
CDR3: CASSLVGVGVPREYF
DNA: TGTGCCAGCAGCTTAGTGGGAGTGGGAGTCCCGAGGGAGTACTTC

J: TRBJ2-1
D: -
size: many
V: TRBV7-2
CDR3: CASSFQGTHSYNEQFF
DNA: TGTGCCAGCAGCTTTCAAGGAACCCACTCCTACAATGAGCAGTTCTTC

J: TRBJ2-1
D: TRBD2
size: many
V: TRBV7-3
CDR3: CASSLGARLAGEGGNYNEQFF
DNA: TGTGCCAGCAGCTTAGGCGCTCGGCTAGCGGGGGAGGGTGGGAACTACAATGAGCAGTTCTTC

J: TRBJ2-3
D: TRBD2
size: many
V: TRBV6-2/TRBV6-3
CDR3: CASSSRTSGVTDTQYF
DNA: TGTGCCAGCAGTTCCCGCACTAGCGGGGTAACAGATACGCAGTATTTT

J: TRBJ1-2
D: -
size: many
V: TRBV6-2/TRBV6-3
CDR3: CASSYLEGYGYTF
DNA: TGTGCCAGCAGTTACTTGGAAGGCTATGGCTACACCTTC

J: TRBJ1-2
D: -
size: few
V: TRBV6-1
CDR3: CASTGDWYGYTF
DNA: TGTGCCAGCACGGGGGACTGGTATGGCTACACCTTC

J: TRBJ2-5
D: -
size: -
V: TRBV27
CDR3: CASTQRWGEIQTQYF
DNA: TGTGCCAGTACCCAACGGTGGGGGGAAATACAGACCCAGTACTTC

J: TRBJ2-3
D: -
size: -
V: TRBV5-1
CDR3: CASSLEARGPGGQYF
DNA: TGCGCCAGCAGCCTAGAAGCGCGGGGGCCCGGGGGGCAGTATTTT

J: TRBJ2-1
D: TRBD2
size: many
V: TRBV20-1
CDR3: CSARDGSSGGYNEQFF
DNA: TGCAGTGCTAGAGATGGGTCTAGCGGGGGATACAATGAGCAGTTCTTC

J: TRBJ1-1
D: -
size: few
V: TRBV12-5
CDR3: CASGPSSRVSHTEAFF
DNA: TGTGCTAGTGGGCCATCGAGTAGGGTTTCGCACACTGAAGCTTTCTTT

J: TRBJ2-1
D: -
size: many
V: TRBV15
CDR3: CATSRDRTGARNEQFF
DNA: TGTGCCACCAGCAGAGACCGGACTGGCGCCCGGAATGAGCAGTTCTTC

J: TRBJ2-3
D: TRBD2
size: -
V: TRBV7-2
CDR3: CASSRRTSGRPDTQYF
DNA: TGTGCCAGCAGTCGACGGACTAGCGGGAGGCCAGATACGCAGTATTTT

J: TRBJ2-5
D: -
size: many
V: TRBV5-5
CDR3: CASSLGGAPRQETQYF
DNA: TGTGCCAGCAGCTTGGGGGGGGCGCCCCGCCAAGAGACCCAGTACTTC

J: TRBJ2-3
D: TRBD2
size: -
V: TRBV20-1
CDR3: CSARTSGVADTQYF
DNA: TGCAGTGCTCGGACTAGCGGGGTTGCAGATACGCAGTATTTT

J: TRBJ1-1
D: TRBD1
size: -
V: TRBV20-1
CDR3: CSAREPGTGTEAFF
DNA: TGCAGTGCTAGAGAACCAGGGACAGGGACTGAAGCTTTCTTT

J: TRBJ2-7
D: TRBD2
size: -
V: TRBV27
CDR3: CASSPLAGGSYEQYF
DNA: TGTGCCAGCAGTCCCCTAGCGGGTGGCTCCTACGAGCAGTACTTC

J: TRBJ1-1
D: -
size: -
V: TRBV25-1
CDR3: CASSYQRGRVNTEAFF
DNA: TGTGCCAGCAGTTACCAGAGGGGACGGGTGAACACTGAAGCTTTCTTT

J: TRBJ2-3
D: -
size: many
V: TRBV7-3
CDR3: CASGQTSTDTQYF
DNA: TGTGCCAGCGGACAAACTAGCACAGATACGCAGTATTTT

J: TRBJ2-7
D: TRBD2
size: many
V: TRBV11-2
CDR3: CASSLEVGGSVFSYEQYF
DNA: TGTGCCAGCAGCTTAGAGGTTGGCGGGAGTGTCTTTTCCTACGAGCAGTACTTC

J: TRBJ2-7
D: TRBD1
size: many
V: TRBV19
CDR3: CASSVVPTGNYEQYF
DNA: TGTGCCAGTAGTGTGGTACCGACAGGGAACTACGAGCAGTACTTC

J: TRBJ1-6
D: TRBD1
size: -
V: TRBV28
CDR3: CASSTSRDRGWANSPLHF
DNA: TGTGCCAGCAGTACTAGCCGGGACAGGGGATGGGCTAATTCACCCCTCCACTTT

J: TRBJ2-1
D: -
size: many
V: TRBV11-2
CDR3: CASTLGEGGEQFF
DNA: TGTGCCAGCACCCTCGGGGAGGGGGGCGAGCAGTTCTTC

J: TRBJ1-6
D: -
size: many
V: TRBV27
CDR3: CTWGVGWDSPLHF
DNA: TGTACTTGGGGGGTCGGTTGGGATTCACCCCTCCACTTT

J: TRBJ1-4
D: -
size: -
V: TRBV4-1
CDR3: CASSPSVGGGEKLFF
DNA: TGCGCCAGCAGCCCGAGCGTAGGGGGAGGTGAAAAACTGTTTTTT

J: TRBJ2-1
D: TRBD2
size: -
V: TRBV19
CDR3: CASSIPGLAGGFNEQSF
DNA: TGTGCCAGTAGTATCCCGGGACTAGCGGGGGGGTTCAATGAGCAGTCCTTC

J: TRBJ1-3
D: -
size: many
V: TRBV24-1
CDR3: CATRPDTNSGNTIYF
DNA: TGTGCCACCAGACCCGACACTAACTCTGGAAACACCATATATTTT

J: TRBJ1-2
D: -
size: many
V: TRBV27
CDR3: CASSLARNYGYTF
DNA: TGTGCCAGCAGTTTAGCCAGAAACTATGGCTACACCTTC

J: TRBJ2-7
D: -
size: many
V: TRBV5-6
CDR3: CASSLLTWEQYF
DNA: TGTGCCAGCAGCTTGCTAACGTGGGAGCAGTACTTC

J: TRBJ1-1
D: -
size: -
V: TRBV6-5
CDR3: CASNLPGTGTEAFF
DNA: TGTGCCAGCAACCTTCCAGGAACCGGCACTGAAGCTTTCTTT

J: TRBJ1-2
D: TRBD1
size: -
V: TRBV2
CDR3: CASSYGQGLGGYTF
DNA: TGTGCCAGCAGTTACGGACAGGGGTTGGGTGGCTACACCTTC